This entry concerns a single TCR beta chain. This CDR3 comprises 14 residues. V lost 2 bases, J lost 4 bases, and 10 bases lay in between. Looked up from germline, CDR1 is SGHDT and CDR2 is YYEEEE. This sample stems from a study of T cell changes during pregnancy in multiple sclerosis. Libraries were prepared by immunoSEQ multiplex PCR; TCRdb keeps only in-frame clonotypes and omits some of them. Here the sample spans 90,000 to 120,000 clones, more than 85% being singletons. The source was peripheral blood, collected after pregnancy. The sequence was collected from a female donor with multiple sclerosis, enrolled in a pregnancy study. The chain combines TRBV5-6 with TRBJ1-3; D unclear. Here the CDR3 reads CASSLPGGGNTIYF. CDR3 nucleotide sequence: TGTGCCAGCAGCTTACCGGGAGGAGGAAACACCATATATTTT.